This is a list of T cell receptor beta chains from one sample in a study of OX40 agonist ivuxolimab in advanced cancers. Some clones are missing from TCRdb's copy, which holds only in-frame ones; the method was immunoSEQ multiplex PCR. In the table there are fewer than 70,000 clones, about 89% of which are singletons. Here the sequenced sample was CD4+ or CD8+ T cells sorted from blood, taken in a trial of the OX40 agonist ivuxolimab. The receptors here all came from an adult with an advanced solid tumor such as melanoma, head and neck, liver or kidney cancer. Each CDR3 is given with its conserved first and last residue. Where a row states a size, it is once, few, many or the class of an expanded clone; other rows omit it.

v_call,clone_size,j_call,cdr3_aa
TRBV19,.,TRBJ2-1,CASRPQGSYNEQFF
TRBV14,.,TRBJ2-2,CASSQHRSTGELFF
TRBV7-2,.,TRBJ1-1,CASSLDRTENTEAFF
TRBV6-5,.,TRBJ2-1,CASSLFSGPYNEQFF
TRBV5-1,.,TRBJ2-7,CASSTGTSGSYEQYF
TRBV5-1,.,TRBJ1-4,CASSLAGQGRANEKLFF
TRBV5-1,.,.,CASTHTAGTGVHEQYF
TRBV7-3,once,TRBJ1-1,CASSATGGTEAFF
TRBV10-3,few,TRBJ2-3,CAISGRTASTDTQYF
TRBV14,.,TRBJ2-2,CASTPASGGAGELFF
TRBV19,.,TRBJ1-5,CASRELTGGNQPQHF
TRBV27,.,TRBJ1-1,CASSLWGARSEAFF
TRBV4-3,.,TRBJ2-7,CASSQVGGSSYEQYF
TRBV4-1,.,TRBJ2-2,CASSRGPGTGELFF
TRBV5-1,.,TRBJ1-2,CASSLERGSSYGYTF
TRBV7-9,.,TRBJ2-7,CASQAGTGSYEQYF
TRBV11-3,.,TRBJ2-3,CASSRGVDTQYF
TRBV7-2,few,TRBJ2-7,CASSLAWRGRNLYEQYF
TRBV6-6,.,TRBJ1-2,CASSYDVRYGYTF
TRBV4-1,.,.,CASSQQRGAYEQYF
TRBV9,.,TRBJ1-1,CASSVAHRNTEAFF
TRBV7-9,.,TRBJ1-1,CASSGAGGQGIAEAFF
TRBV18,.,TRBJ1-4,CASSAGQGRGTNEKLFF
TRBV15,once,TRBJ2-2,CATSRGDTGELFF
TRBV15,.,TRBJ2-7,CATSTRDSGSYEQYF
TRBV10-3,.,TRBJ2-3,CATGTGDTDTQYF
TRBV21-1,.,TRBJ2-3,CASLQQGALTATQYF
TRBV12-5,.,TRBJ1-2,CASGFGHTGYGYTF
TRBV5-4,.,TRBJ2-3,CASSLNPKTSGADTQYF
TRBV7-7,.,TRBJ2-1,CASSPGGLGLAGGQANEQFF
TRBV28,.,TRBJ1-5,CASSLSPGLGGLDQPQHF
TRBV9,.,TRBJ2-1,CASSPVREGSEQFF
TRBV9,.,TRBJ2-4,CASSPRTGHDIQYF
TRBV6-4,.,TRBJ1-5,CASRAPGQGGNQPQHF
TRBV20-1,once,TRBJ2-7,CSARVTYEQYF
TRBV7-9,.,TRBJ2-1,CASSLGLRTSGGAGNEQFF
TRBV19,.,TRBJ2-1,CASSAKTSGEQFF
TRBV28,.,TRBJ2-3,CASSPVDRGQTDTQYF
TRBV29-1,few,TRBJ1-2,CSVPSSQGVGYGYTF
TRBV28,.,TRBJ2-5,CASRGEETQYF
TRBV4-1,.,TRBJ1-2,CASQGGGEYGYTF
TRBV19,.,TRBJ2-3,CASSIGLVADTQYF